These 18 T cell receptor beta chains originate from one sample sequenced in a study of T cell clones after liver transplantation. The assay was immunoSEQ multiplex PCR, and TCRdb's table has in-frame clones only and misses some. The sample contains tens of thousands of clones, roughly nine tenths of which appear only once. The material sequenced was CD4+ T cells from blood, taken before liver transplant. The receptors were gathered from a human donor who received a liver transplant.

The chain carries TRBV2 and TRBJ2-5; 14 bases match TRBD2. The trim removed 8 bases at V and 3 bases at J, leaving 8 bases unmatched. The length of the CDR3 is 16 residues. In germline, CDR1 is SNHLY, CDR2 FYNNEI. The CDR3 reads CASLQSGLAGEETQYF. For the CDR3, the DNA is TGTGCCAGCCTGCAGTCGGGACTAGCGGGGGAAGAGACCCAGTACTTC. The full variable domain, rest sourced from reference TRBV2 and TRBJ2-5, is EPEVTQTPSHQVTQMGQEVILRCVPISNHLYFYWYRQILGQKVEFLVSFYNNEISEKSEIFDDQFSVERPDGSNFTLKIRSTKLEDSAMYFCASLQSGLAGEETQYFGPGTRLLVL.

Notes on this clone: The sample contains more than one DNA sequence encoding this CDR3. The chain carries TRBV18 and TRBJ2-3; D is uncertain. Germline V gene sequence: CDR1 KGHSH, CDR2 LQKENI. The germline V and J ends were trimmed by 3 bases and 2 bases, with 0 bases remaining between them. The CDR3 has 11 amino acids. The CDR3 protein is CASSPTDTQYF. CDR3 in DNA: TGTGCCAGCTCACCCACAGATACGCAGTATTTT. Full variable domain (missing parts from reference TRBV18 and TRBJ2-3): NAGVMQNPRHLVRRRGQEARLRCSPMKGHSHVYWYRQLPEEGLKFMVYLQKENIIDESGMPKERFSAEFPKEGPSILRIQQVVRGDSAAYFCASSPTDTQYFGPGTRLTVL.

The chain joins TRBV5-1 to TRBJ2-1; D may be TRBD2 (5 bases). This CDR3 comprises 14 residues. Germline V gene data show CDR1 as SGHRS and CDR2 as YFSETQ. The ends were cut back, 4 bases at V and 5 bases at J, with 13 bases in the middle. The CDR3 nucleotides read TGCGCCAGCAGCCGGAGCGGTGACGACAATGAGCAGTTCTTC. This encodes CASSRSGDDNEQFF.

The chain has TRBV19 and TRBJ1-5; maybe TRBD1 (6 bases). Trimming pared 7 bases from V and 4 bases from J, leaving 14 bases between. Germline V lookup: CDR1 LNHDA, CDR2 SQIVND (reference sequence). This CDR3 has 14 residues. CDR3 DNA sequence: TGTGCCAGTACCCTGACAGGAGCTAATCAGCCCCAGCATTTT. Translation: CASTLTGANQPQHF.

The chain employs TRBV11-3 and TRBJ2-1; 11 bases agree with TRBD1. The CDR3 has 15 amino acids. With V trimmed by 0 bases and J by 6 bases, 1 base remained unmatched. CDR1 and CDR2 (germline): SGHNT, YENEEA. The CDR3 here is CASSLEDRGLNEQFF. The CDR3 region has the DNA TGTGCCAGCAGCTTAGAGGACAGGGGGCTCAATGAGCAGTTCTTC. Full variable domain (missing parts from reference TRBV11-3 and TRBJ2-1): EAGVVQSPRYKIIEKKQPVAFWCNPISGHNTLYWYLQNLGQGPELLIRYENEEAVDDSQLPKDRFSAERLKGVDSTLKIQPAELGDSAVYLCASSLEDRGLNEQFFGPGTRLTVL.

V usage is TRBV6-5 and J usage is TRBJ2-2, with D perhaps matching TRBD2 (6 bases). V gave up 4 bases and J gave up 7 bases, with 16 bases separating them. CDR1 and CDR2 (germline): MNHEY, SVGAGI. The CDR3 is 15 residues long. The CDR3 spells CASSLQAGWVGELFF. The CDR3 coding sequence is TGTGCCAGCAGTTTACAGGCGGGATGGGTCGGGGAGCTGTTTTTT.

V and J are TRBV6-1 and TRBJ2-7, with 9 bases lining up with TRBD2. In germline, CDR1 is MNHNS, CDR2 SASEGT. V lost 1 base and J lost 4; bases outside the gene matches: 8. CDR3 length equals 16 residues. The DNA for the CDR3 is TGTGCCAGCAGTGAAGTGGCTAGCGGGATCTTATACGAGCAGTACTTC. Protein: CASSEVASGILYEQYF.

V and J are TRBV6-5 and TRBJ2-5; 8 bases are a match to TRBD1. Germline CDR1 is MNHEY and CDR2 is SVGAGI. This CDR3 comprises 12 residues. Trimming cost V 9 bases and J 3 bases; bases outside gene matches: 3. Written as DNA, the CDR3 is TGTGCCAGGGGGACAGGTGAAGAGACCCAGTACTTC. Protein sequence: CARGTGEETQYF.

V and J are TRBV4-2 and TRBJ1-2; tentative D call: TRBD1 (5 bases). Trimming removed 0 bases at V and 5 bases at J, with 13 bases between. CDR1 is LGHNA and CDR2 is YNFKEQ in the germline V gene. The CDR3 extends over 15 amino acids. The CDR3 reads CASSQDQGYPYGYTF. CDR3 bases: TGTGCCAGCAGCCAAGATCAGGGTTACCCTTATGGCTACACCTTC.

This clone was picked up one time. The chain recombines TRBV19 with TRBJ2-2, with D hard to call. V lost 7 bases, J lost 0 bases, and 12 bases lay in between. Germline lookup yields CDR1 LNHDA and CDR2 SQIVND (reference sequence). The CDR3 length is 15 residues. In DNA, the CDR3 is TGTGCCAGTACGTCGCTGGGATCGAACACCGGGGAGCTGTTTTTT. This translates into CASTSLGSNTGELFF.

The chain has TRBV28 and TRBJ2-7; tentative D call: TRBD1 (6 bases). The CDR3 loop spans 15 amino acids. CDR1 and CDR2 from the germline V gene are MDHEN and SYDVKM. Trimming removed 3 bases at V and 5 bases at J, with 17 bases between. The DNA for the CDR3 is TGTGCCAGCAGTTTCGGGGCAGGGGTGGGCCACGAGCAGTACTTC. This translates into CASSFGAGVGHEQYF.

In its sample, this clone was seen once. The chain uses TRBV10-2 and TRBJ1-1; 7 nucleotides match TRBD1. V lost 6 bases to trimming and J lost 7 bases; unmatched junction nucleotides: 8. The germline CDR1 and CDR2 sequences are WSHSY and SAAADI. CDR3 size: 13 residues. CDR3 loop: CASRGTGTVEAFF. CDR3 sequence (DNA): TGCGCCAGCAGGGGCACCGGGACAGTTGAAGCTTTCTTT.

The CDR3 region is CASRRSHASYEKLFF. The CDR3, as DNA: TGTGCCAGCAGGAGATCCCACGCGTCGTATGAAAAACTGTTTTTT. V gene TRBV6-1 combines with J gene TRBJ1-4; D not certain. CDR1 is MNHNS, CDR2 SASEGT, per germline. Deletions cut 6 bases from V and 6 bases from J, with 17 bases between. The CDR3 length is 15 residues.

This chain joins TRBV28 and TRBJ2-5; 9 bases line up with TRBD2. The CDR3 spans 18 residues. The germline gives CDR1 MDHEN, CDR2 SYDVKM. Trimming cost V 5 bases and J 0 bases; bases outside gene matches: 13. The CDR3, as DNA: TGTGCCAGCAGTCTGACCTGGGCGGGGGGGCAGTACCAAGAGACCCAGTACTTC. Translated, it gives CASSLTWAGGQYQETQYF.

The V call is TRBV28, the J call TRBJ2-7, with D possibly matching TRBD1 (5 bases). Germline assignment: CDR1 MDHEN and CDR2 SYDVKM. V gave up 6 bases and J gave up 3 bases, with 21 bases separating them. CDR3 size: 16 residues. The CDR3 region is CASSQTPDRYLYEQYF. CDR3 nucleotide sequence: TGTGCCAGCAGCCAGACCCCCGACAGATATCTCTACGAGCAGTACTTC.

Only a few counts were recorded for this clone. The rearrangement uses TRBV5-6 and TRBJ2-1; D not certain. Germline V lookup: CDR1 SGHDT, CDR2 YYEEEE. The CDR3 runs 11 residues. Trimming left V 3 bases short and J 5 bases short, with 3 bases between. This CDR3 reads CASSWDNEQFF. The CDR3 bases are TGTGCCAGCAGCTGGGACAATGAGCAGTTCTTC.

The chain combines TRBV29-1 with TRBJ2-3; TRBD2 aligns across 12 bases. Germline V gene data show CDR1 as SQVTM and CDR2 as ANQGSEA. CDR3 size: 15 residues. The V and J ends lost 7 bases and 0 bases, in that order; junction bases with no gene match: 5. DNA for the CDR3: TGCAGCGCCGAAGGGACTAGCGGGAGCACAGATACGCAGTATTTT. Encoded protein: CSAEGTSGSTDTQYF.

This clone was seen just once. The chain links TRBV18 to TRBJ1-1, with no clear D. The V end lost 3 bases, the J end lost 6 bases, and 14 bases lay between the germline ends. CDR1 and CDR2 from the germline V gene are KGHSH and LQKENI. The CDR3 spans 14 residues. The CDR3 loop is CASSPTSSAAEAFF. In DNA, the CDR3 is TGTGCCAGCTCACCGACGTCATCAGCCGCTGAAGCTTTCTTT.